This TCR beta chain was identified in a study of T cell clones after liver transplantation. Using immunoSEQ multiplex PCR, the repertoire was profiled, and TCRdb retains in-frame clones only, with some absent. The sample comprises fewer than 70,000 clones, 71% of which are singletons, and over 12% rests with the top ten. By share, this clone ranks as medium-sized. The germline V gene encodes CDR1 LNHDA and CDR2 SQIVND (reference sequence). The CDR3 has 15 amino acids. Trimming took 5 bases from V and 2 from J; bases not matched to a gene: 9. The source of this sequence is a human donor who received a liver transplant. The sample consisted of CD4+ T cells from blood, taken before liver transplant. J is TRBJ2-7 and V is TRBV19; 7 positions agree with TRBD2. For the CDR3, the DNA is TGTGCCAGTAGTCCCTCCGGGACTACAACCTACGAGCAGTACTTC. This gives the protein CASSPSGTTTYEQYF.